These 20 T cell receptor beta chains share one sample of origin, sequenced in a study of cytomegalovirus exposure and HLA in healthy donors. Primers: 60 Vbeta forward and 13 Jbeta reverse. Some clones are missing from TCRdb's copy, which holds only in-frame ones; the method was immunoSEQ multiplex PCR. The table lists 130,000 or so clones, around 73% of them singletons. Sequencing was performed on PBMCs. The source of these receptors is a man between 50 and 59 years old in good health and CMV-seronegative.

The rearrangement uses TRBV10-1 and TRBJ2-2, with 9 bases aligning to TRBD1. The germline V gene has CDR1 WNHNN and CDR2 SYGVQD (reference sequence). V lost 6 bases, J lost 5 bases, and 4 bases stayed unmatched. The CDR3 extends over 14 amino acids. CDR3 bases: TGCGCCAGCAGCAGGACAGGGGAAACCGGGGAGCTGTTTTTT. Translating gives CASSRTGETGELFF.

V is TRBV19 and J is TRBJ2-4; 7 nucleotides align to TRBD1. The germline V gene encodes CDR1 LNHDA and CDR2 SQIVND (reference sequence). The CDR3 loop spans 14 amino acids. The V and J ends lost 4 bases and 4 bases, in that order; junction bases with no gene match: 4. The DNA of the CDR3 is TGTGCCAGTAGTACTTCGACAGGGAAAAACATTCAGTACTTC. Translating it yields CASSTSTGKNIQYF. The complete variable domain, with remaining parts taken from reference TRBV19 and TRBJ2-4, reads DGGITQSPKYLFRKEGQNVTLSCEQNLNHDAMYWYRQDPGQGLRLIYYSQIVNDFQKGDIAEGYSVSREKKESFPLTVTSAQKNPTAFYLCASSTSTGKNIQYFGAGTRLSVL.

In regard to this clone: This sample includes further DNA sequences coding for the same CDR3. The rearrangement uses TRBV11-2 and TRBJ1-5; unclear D gene. The CDR3 contains 13 residues. Germline V gene data show CDR1 as SGHAT and CDR2 as FQNNGV. V dropped 0 bases and J dropped 4 bases, with 4 bases sitting between them. The CDR3 loop is CASSLDRNQPQHF. As DNA, the CDR3 is TGTGCCAGCAGCTTAGACAGAAATCAGCCCCAGCATTTT. Filled out from reference TRBV11-2 and TRBJ1-5, the complete variable domain reads EAGVAQSPRYKIIEKRQSVAFWCNPISGHATLYWYQQILGQGPKLLIQFQNNGVVDDSQLPKDRFSAERLKGVDSTLKIQPAKLEDSAVYLCASSLDRNQPQHFGDGTRLSIL.

The chain joins TRBV27 to TRBJ2-1, with TRBD2 matching over 9 bases. The CDR3 has 15 residues. Trimming took 5 bases from V and 5 from J; bases not matched to a gene: 7. The V gene's germline CDR1 is MNHEY and CDR2 SMNVEV (reference sequence). The DNA for the CDR3 is TGTGCCAGCAGTCTCCAGACTAGCGGCCACAATGAGCAGTTCTTC. Its protein product is CASSLQTSGHNEQFF.

The genes are TRBV28 and TRBJ2-2, with TRBD1 matching over 9 bases. The ends lost 6 bases at V and 4 bases at J; junction bases unmatched: 6. Germline V gives CDR1 MDHEN, CDR2 SYDVKM. CDR3 size: 15 residues. The CDR3 nucleotides read TGTGCCAGCAGCACAGGGGGCAGTGGCACCGGGGAGCTGTTTTTT. As protein: CASSTGGSGTGELFF. Using reference TRBV28 and TRBJ2-2 for the parts outside the CDR3, the full variable domain is DVKVTQSSRYLVKRTGEKVFLECVQDMDHENMFWYRQDPGLGLRLIYFSYDVKMKEKGDIPEGYSVSREKKERFSLILESASTNQTSMYLCASSTGGSGTGELFFGEGSRLTVL.

This rearrangement joins TRBV7-9 to TRBJ2-7, with D uncertain. The CDR3 loop spans 11 amino acids. Germline V gives CDR1 SEHNR, CDR2 FQNEAQ (reference sequence). Trimming shortened V by 5 bases and J by 2 bases, and 4 bases separated the two germline ends. CDR3 in amino acids: CASSETYEQYF. Here the CDR3 DNA reads TGTGCCAGCAGCGAGACCTACGAGCAGTACTTC.

This chain joins TRBV7-9 and TRBJ1-4; 8 bases match TRBD1. Trimming removed 4 bases from V and 8 bases from J; junction bases left unmatched: 6. This CDR3 spans 14 amino acids. Germline V gene data show CDR1 as SEHNR and CDR2 as FQNEAQ (reference sequence). The CDR3 nucleotides read TGTGCCAGCAGCTCTGGACAGGGTGGAGAAAAACTGTTTTTT. This gives the protein CASSSGQGGEKLFF.

This chain joins TRBV5-4 and TRBJ2-3; 10 nucleotides match TRBD2. The CDR3 runs to 15 residues. The germline V gene encodes CDR1 SGHNT and CDR2 YYREEE (reference sequence). Germline trimming cut 10 bases from V and 9 bases from J; bases unmatched to any gene: 17. The DNA for the CDR3 is TGTGCCTCAAGAGGGGGGCTAGCGGGAGAGTCGACGCAGTATTTT. Protein: CASRGGLAGESTQYF.

The V call is TRBV29-1, the J call TRBJ2-7; TRBD2 agrees at 8 bases. J gave up 5 bases and V 2 bases, and 8 bases lay outside the gene matches. The CDR3 sequence is 14 residues long. Germline loops: CDR1 SQVTM, CDR2 ANQGSEA. CDR3 nucleotide sequence: TGCAGCGTTGAACTAAGCGGGAGTCCAAACGAGCAGTACTTC. Protein product: CSVELSGSPNEQYF.

The chain is built from TRBV2 and TRBJ2-3; 12 bases are a match to TRBD2. Germline-derived CDR1 and CDR2 are SNHLY and FYNNEI. The J segment lost 7 bases and the V segment lost 4 bases, leaving 3 bases of the junction unmatched. The CDR3 spans 14 residues. The CDR3 region is CASSGTSGDYTQYF. The CDR3 bases are TGTGCCAGCAGTGGGACTAGCGGGGATTATACGCAGTATTTT.

CDR3: CASSPATGLGEQFF. CDR3 bases: TGTGCCAGCAGTCCCGCGACAGGGCTAGGGGAGCAGTTCTTC. The chain is built from TRBV6-6 and TRBJ2-1; 7 bases agree with TRBD1. The CDR3 consists of 14 residues. Germline CDR1 MNHNY, CDR2 SVGAGI (reference sequence). The ends lost 5 bases at V and 10 bases at J; junction bases unmatched: 11.

The chain combines TRBV4-1 with TRBJ1-4, with TRBD1 matching 7 bases. CDR3 length: 17 residues. V gave up 2 bases and J gave up 8 bases; unmatched junction bases: 14. Germline assignment: CDR1 MGHRA and CDR2 YSYEKL. The CDR3 sequence is CASSQIGGAPTREKLFF. The CDR3 DNA is TGCGCCAGCAGCCAAATAGGGGGCGCCCCAACGCGAGAAAAACTGTTTTTT.

V gene TRBV9 combines with J gene TRBJ1-2; D call uncertain. V was trimmed by 2 bases and J by 2 bases, leaving 7 bases between them. Looked up from germline, CDR1 is SGDLS and CDR2 is YYNGEE. This CDR3 has 13 residues. The CDR3: CASSVTENYGYTF. CDR3 DNA sequence: TGTGCCAGCAGCGTCACAGAGAACTATGGCTACACCTTC. Based on the CDR3 plus reference TRBV9 and TRBJ1-2, the full variable domain is DSGVTQTPKHLITATGQRVTLRCSPRSGDLSVYWYQQSLDQGLQFLIQYYNGEERAKGNILERFSAQQFPDLHSELNLSSLELGDSALYFCASSVTENYGYTFGSGTRLTVV.

This chain connects TRBV10-3 to TRBJ2-2; 12 positions agree with TRBD1. Looked up from germline, CDR1 is ENHRY and CDR2 is SYGVKD. The J segment lost 4 bases and the V segment lost 2 bases, leaving 2 bases of the junction unmatched. CDR3 length equals 16 residues. For the CDR3, the DNA is TGTGCCATCAGTGAGGGGACAGGGGGCACCACCGGGGAGCTGTTTTTT. Translation gives CAISEGTGGTTGELFF.

On this clone itself: Other nucleotide sequences from this sample produce the same CDR3. CDR3: CASSLGTSTDTQYF. In nucleotides, the CDR3 is TGTGCCAGCAGCTTAGGGACTAGCACAGATACGCAGTATTTT. The chain has TRBV5-6 and TRBJ2-3; D may be TRBD2 (6 bases). V lost 2 bases, J lost 0 bases, and 7 bases lay in between. This CDR3 is 14 amino acids long. CDR1 and CDR2 from the germline V gene are SGHDT and YYEEEE.

V gene TRBV7-2 combines with J gene TRBJ2-3, with TRBD1 as a possible D gene (6 bases). The CDR3 runs 15 residues. V was clipped by 4 bases and J by 6 bases, with 17 bases between them. Germline CDR1 is SGHTA and CDR2 is FQGNSA. The CDR3 bases are TGTGCCAGCAGCTCCTGGGGGCTAATTGACGATACGCAGTATTTT. As protein: CASSSWGLIDDTQYF.

This clone was found a few times. This sequence joins TRBV27 and TRBJ1-1, with D possibly being TRBD1 (5 bases). The V gene lost 5 bases and the J gene lost 5 bases, with 15 bases spanning the gap. The CDR3 is 14 amino acids. CDR1 and CDR2 from the germline V gene are MNHEY and SMNVEV (reference sequence). In DNA, the CDR3 is TGTGCCAGCAGTATTCGTCCAGGGATGACTGAAGCTTTCTTT. It specifies CASSIRPGMTEAFF.

V is TRBV6-5 and J is TRBJ2-1; 9 bases line up with TRBD2. The CDR3 is 15 amino acids. Germline CDR1 is MNHEY and CDR2 is SVGAGI. The V segment lost 4 bases and the J segment 7 bases; nucleotides outside the gene matches: 8. The CDR3 DNA reads TGTGCCAGCAGTTTAGGCGGGAGGGCCGGGAATGAGCAGTTCTTC. Amino acid sequence: CASSLGGRAGNEQFF.

This clone appeared once. The V gene is TRBV12-5, the J gene TRBJ2-7; 11 bases agree with TRBD2. Germline values: CDR1 LGHNT, CDR2 FRNRAP. This CDR3 contains 15 residues. V dropped 4 bases and J dropped 8; count of bases not matched to a gene: 10. The CDR3 is CASGSGTSGAFKQYF. In DNA, the CDR3 is TGTGCTAGTGGTTCCGGGACTAGCGGAGCTTTCAAGCAGTACTTC.

The V call is TRBV25-1, the J call TRBJ2-2; 7 bases fit TRBD1. Germline-derived CDR1 and CDR2 are MGHDK and SYGVNS. The CDR3 sequence is 13 residues long. The V gene end was trimmed by 5 bases and the J gene end by 7 bases; junction bases not matched to a gene: 4. CDR3 nucleotide sequence: TGTGCCAGCAGTCCAGGGGGTGTCGGGGAGCTGTTTTTT. It is translated as CASSPGGVGELFF.